The entry that follows covers one T cell receptor beta chain sequence. The data are from a study of blood T cell repertoires in COVID-19. About the research overall: Sources were T cells, B-cell-depleted T cells, or PBMCs; the material itself was cDNA or gDNA.

CDR1 SGHVS and CDR2 FQNEAQ come from the germline V gene. Trimming shortened V by 4 bases and J by 6 bases, and 15 bases separated the two germline ends. This CDR3 is 14 amino acids long. Generated by immunoSEQ multiplex PCR, the TCRdb table keeps only in-frame clones and is missing some. The sample includes 150,000 to 200,000 clones, about 80% of them seen just once. Sequencing used peripheral blood. This TCR derives from a woman aged 50 to 60 with active or convalescent COVID-19. The V and J genes are TRBV7-8 and TRBJ1-1, with D perhaps TRBD1 (5 bases). In nucleotides, the CDR3 is TGTGCCAGCAGCTCGGACCTCTGGGGCGCTGAAGCTTTCTTT. Its protein is CASSSDLWGAEAFF.